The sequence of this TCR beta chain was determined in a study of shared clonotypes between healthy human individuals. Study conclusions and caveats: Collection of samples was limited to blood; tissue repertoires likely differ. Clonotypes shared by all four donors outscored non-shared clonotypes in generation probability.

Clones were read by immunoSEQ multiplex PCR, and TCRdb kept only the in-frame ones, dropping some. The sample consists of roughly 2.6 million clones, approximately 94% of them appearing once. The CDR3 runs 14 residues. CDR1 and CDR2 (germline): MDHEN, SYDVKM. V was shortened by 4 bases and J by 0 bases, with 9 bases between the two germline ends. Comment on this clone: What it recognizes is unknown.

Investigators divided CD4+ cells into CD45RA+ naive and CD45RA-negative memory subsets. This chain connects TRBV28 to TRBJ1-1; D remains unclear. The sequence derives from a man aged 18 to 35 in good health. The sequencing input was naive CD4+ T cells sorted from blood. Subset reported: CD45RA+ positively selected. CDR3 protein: CASSWGGLNTEAFF. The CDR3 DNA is TGTGCCAGCAGTTGGGGTGGGCTGAACACTGAAGCTTTCTTT.